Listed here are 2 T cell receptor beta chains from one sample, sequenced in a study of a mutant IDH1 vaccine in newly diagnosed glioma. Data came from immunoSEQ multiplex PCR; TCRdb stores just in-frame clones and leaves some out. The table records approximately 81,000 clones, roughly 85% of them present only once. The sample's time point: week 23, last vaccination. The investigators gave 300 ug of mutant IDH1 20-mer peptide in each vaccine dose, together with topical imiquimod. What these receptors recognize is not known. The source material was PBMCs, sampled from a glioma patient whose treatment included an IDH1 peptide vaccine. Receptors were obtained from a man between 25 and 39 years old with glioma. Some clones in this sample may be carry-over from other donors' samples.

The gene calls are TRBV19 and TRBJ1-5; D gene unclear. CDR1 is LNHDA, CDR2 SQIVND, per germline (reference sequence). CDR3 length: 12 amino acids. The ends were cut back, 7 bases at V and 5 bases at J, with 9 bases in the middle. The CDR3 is CASNRQDQPQHF. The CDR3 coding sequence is TGTGCCAGTAACAGACAAGATCAGCCCCAGCATTTT.

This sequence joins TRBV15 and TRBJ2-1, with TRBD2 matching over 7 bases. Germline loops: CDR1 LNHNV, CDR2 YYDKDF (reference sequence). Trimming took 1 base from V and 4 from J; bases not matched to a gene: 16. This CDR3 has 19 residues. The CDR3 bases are TGTGCCACCAGCAGAGCTCCCCCCCGGCGGGAGTGGGGTTACAATGAGCAGTTCTTC. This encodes CATSRAPPRREWGYNEQFF.